A single sample is the source of the 25 T cell receptor beta chains below, sequenced in a study of CD8 T cells in Susac syndrome. It was with random hexamers that roughly 0.45 to 1 ug RNA was reverse transcribed. Using its own MiXCR run on the immunoSEQ multiplex PCR reads, TCRdb lists one record per CDR3 protein. The table records approximately 130,000 distinct CDR3 sequences, about 90% of them present only once. Sequencing was carried out using CD8+ T cells from PBMCs. These receptors were obtained from a human donor with multiple sclerosis.

The rearrangement links TRBV20-1 to TRBJ2-3; 12 bases are shared with TRBD2. V lost 0 bases, J lost 2 bases, and 12 bases stayed unmatched. The CDR3 length is 19 residues. CDR1 DFQATT and CDR2 SNEGSKA come from the germline V gene (reference sequence). The CDR3 nucleotides are TGCAGTGCTAGAGATGAGGTCCTAGCGGGAGGGCCCTCCACAGATACGCAGTATTTT. Translation: CSARDEVLAGGPSTDTQYF.

This chain uses TRBV5-6 with TRBJ2-7; 7 nucleotides line up with TRBD2. The germline V gene has CDR1 SGHDT and CDR2 YYEEEE. This CDR3 spans 14 amino acids. Trimming took 5 bases from V and 0 from J; bases not matched to a gene: 5. The CDR3 reads CASSQGTISYEQYF. CDR3 bases: TGTGCCAGCAGTCAAGGGACTATCTCCTACGAGCAGTACTTC.

This chain links TRBV5-6 with TRBJ1-1, with a tentative D call TRBD1 (6 bases). Trimming took off 1 base at V and 7 bases at J, with 8 bases between the two ends. The CDR3 runs to 12 residues. Germline V lookup: CDR1 SGHDT, CDR2 YYEEEE. CDR3 loop: CASSLWTDEAFF. CDR3 in DNA: TGTGCCAGCAGCTTGTGGACAGATGAAGCTTTCTTT. The variable domain in full, completed from reference TRBV5-6 and TRBJ1-1, reads DAGVTQSPTHLIKTRGQQVTLRCSPKSGHDTVSWYQQALGQGPQFIFQYYEEEERQRGNFPDRFSGHQFPNYSSELNVNALLLGDSALYLCASSLWTDEAFFGQGTRLTVV.

The genes are TRBV4-3 and TRBJ2-3; D is unclear. Germline assignment: CDR1 LGHNA and CDR2 YSLEER. Trimming cost V 0 bases and J 3 bases, with 7 bases left between them. The CDR3 totals 14 residues. The CDR3 DNA sequence: TGCGCCAGCAGCCAAGATCAGCCAACAGATACGCAGTATTTT. Translated, it gives CASSQDQPTDTQYF.

The rearrangement joins TRBV14 to TRBJ2-1; the D gene is possibly TRBD2 (6 bases). V shed 0 bases and J shed 10 bases, with 22 bases lying between them. Germline CDR1 and CDR2: SGHDN and FVKESK. This CDR3 comprises 17 residues. The CDR3 DNA reads TGTGCCAGCAGCCAAGATCCAGGCGGACTACCAACCAACGAGCAGTTCTTC. This encodes CASSQDPGGLPTNEQFF.

The chain has TRBV4-3 and TRBJ1-2; D not certain. CDR1 and CDR2 from the germline V gene are LGHNA and YSLEER. V dropped 0 bases and J dropped 0 bases, with 14 bases sitting between them. This CDR3 spans 17 amino acids. The CDR3 loop is CASSQDSSNLPNYGYTF. For the CDR3, the DNA is TGCGCCAGCAGCCAAGACAGCTCTAACCTACCTAACTATGGCTACACCTTC.

This chain links TRBV6-5 with TRBJ1-5, with D tentatively TRBD1 (5 bases). V lost 4 bases to trimming and J lost 7 bases, with 17 bases between them. This CDR3 contains 15 residues. Germline V CDR1 and CDR2: MNHEY, SVGAGI. The CDR3 reads CASSSARTQGQPQHF. The CDR3 coding sequence is TGTGCCAGCAGTTCCGCCCGGACGCAGGGCCAGCCCCAGCATTTT.

This clonotype has just one count. V and J are TRBV6-5 and TRBJ2-2, with a tentative D call TRBD2 (6 bases). With 0 bases removed from V and 7 bases from J, the gap between germline ends came to 18 bases. Germline lookup yields CDR1 MNHEY and CDR2 SVGAGI. The CDR3 loop spans 17 amino acids. CDR3 sequence reads: CASSYSSGGGANGELFF. The CDR3 nucleotides read TGTGCCAGCAGTTACTCGAGCGGTGGCGGGGCGAACGGGGAGCTGTTTTTT.

V and J are TRBV19 and TRBJ1-1; no reliable D call. Germline CDR1 and CDR2: LNHDA and SQIVND (reference sequence). The CDR3 has 14 amino acids. V shed 5 bases and J shed 1 base, with 11 bases lying between them. Written as DNA, the CDR3 is TGTGCCAGTAGTGTGTTCTCGGCGAACACTGAAGCTTTCTTT. Its protein product is CASSVFSANTEAFF. Filled out from reference TRBV19 and TRBJ1-1, the complete variable domain reads DGGITQSPKYLFRKEGQNVTLSCEQNLNHDAMYWYRQDPGQGLRLIYYSQIVNDFQKGDIAEGYSVSREKKESFPLTVTSAQKNPTAFYLCASSVFSANTEAFFGQGTRLTVV.

The gene calls are TRBV12-3 or TRBV12-4 and TRBJ2-1, with 13 positions matching TRBD2. Trimming at V came to 4 bases and at J to 9 bases, leaving 3 bases not matched to a gene. This CDR3 spans 14 amino acids. CDR3 sequence (DNA): TGTGCCAGCAGTTCACTAGCGGGAGGGATTGAGCAGTTCTTC. Its protein product is CASSSLAGGIEQFF.

This clonotype was seen just once. The rearrangement joins TRBV18 to TRBJ2-1, with 8 nucleotides matching TRBD1. The CDR3 is 15 amino acids. Trimming at V came to 2 bases and at J to 7 bases, leaving 7 bases not matched to a gene. From germline, CDR1 is KGHSH and CDR2 LQKENI. The CDR3: CASSPRGRTGNEQFF. CDR3 coding DNA: TGTGCCAGCTCACCAAGGGGTAGGACAGGGAATGAGCAGTTCTTC.

This sequence joins TRBV9 and TRBJ2-7; D may be TRBD2 (7 bases). Germline V lookup: CDR1 SGDLS, CDR2 YYNGEE. This CDR3 has 15 residues. V lost 4 bases to trimming and J lost 3 bases, with 17 bases between them. This chain's CDR3 is CASSYSGGPVYEQYF. CDR3 bases: TGTGCCAGCAGCTATTCGGGGGGCCCGGTCTACGAGCAGTACTTC.

This clonotype was recorded only once. CDR3 sequence: CATSDPRNTGELFF. For the CDR3, the DNA is TGTGCCACCTCTGACCCCCGGAACACCGGGGAGCTGTTTTTT. The chain links TRBV24-1 to TRBJ2-2, with no clear D. The CDR3 runs 14 residues. The germline V gene has CDR1 KGHDR and CDR2 SFDVKD. The V end lost 9 bases, the J end lost 1 base, and 11 bases lay between the germline ends.

The chain has TRBV2 and TRBJ1-1; perhaps TRBD1 as D (5 bases). The ends were cut back, 1 base at V and 3 bases at J, with 6 bases in the middle. Germline CDR1 and CDR2: SNHLY and FYNNEI. The CDR3 is 13 residues long. CDR3 sequence: CASSEGGDTEAFF. CDR3 sequence (DNA): TGTGCCAGCAGTGAAGGGGGGGACACTGAAGCTTTCTTT. The complete variable domain, with remaining parts taken from reference TRBV2 and TRBJ1-1, reads EPEVTQTPSHQVTQMGQEVILRCVPISNHLYFYWYRQILGQKVEFLVSFYNNEISEKSEIFDDQFSVERPDGSNFTLKIRSTKLEDSAMYFCASSEGGDTEAFFGQGTRLTVV.

V usage is TRBV29-1 and J usage is TRBJ2-7; 10 nucleotides line up with TRBD2. V was pared by 5 bases and J by 5 bases, with 3 bases of the junction left unmatched. The CDR3 loop spans 12 amino acids. Germline values: CDR1 SQVTM, CDR2 ANQGSEA. CDR3 amino acids: CSVLGTSDEQYF. As DNA, the CDR3 is TGCAGCGTTCTCGGGACTAGCGACGAGCAGTACTTC.

The chain uses TRBV23-1 and TRBJ2-5; the D call may be TRBD1 or TRBD2 (5 bases each). TRBV23-1 is known as an ORF, though its function is uncertain. Trimming took 7 bases from V and 5 from J, leaving 23 bases between them. The CDR3 covers 16 residues. CDR3 sequence: CASKHPQGTLDETQYF. For the CDR3, the DNA is TGCGCCAGCAAACACCCCCAAGGGACCTTAGACGAGACCCAGTACTTC.

The chain combines TRBV29-1 with TRBJ2-1; the D is unclear. V was cut by 2 bases and J by 3 bases, with 11 bases left in between. The germline V gene encodes CDR1 SQVTM and CDR2 ANQGSEA. The length of the CDR3 is 14 residues. The CDR3 here is CSVEIGNHYNEQFF. DNA of the CDR3: TGCAGCGTTGAAATAGGGAACCACTACAATGAGCAGTTCTTC.

The CDR3 bases are TGTGCCACCAGTGATTGGGCGGGTGAAGCTTTCTTT. It translates to CATSDWAGEAFF. The chain joins TRBV24-1 to TRBJ1-1, with unresolved D. There are 12 residues in the CDR3. Trimming cost V 2 bases and J 7 bases, with 7 bases left between them. Germline V gene sequence: CDR1 KGHDR, CDR2 SFDVKD.

The V and J genes are TRBV7-9 and TRBJ1-1, with D maybe TRBD1 (6 bases). This CDR3 is built from 12 residues. Trimming removed 4 bases at V and 6 bases at J, with 9 bases between. Per germline, CDR1 SEHNR and CDR2 FQNEAQ (reference sequence). CDR3 DNA sequence: TGTGCCAGCAGCTGGACAGCGCCTGAAGCTTTCTTT. It is translated as CASSWTAPEAFF.

This clonotype has a single count. The genes are TRBV2 and TRBJ1-2; no clear D. Trimming stripped 7 bases from V and 6 bases from J, with 21 bases between. The CDR3 is made up of 15 amino acids. Germline V lookup: CDR1 SNHLY, CDR2 FYNNEI. CDR3 amino acids: CASIPDGVPQDGYTF. CDR3 DNA: TGTGCCAGCATTCCAGACGGAGTCCCCCAGGATGGCTACACCTTC.

The rearrangement links TRBV7-8 to TRBJ2-7; D uncertain. Germline V gene data show CDR1 as SGHVS and CDR2 as FQNEAQ. Trimming cost V 5 bases and J 4 bases, with 6 bases left between them. CDR3 length equals 11 residues. The chain's CDR3 is CASSPWYEQYF. As DNA, the CDR3 is TGTGCCAGCAGCCCCTGGTACGAGCAGTACTTC.

The rearrangement links TRBV2 to TRBJ2-1, with D maybe TRBD2 (6 bases). This CDR3 is 15 amino acids long. Germline V lookup: CDR1 SNHLY, CDR2 FYNNEI. V dropped 1 base and J dropped 2 bases, with 9 bases sitting between them. CDR3 DNA sequence: TGTGCCAGCAGTGAAGGGGTAGCGGCCTACAATGAGCAGTTCTTC. This encodes CASSEGVAAYNEQFF.

V is TRBV27 and J is TRBJ1-1, with 10 nucleotides matching TRBD1. The V gene's germline CDR1 is MNHEY and CDR2 SMNVEV (reference sequence). This CDR3 is built from 14 residues. V was clipped by 3 bases and J by 5 bases; unmatched bases: 3. DNA for the CDR3: TGTGCCAGCAGTTTCCAGGGACAGGGGACTGAAGCTTTCTTT. This codes for CASSFQGQGTEAFF.

The chain links TRBV12-1 to TRBJ1-1; no DNA check was done on the table's D call, TRBD1. TRBV12-1 is classified as a pseudogene. The CDR3 consists of 18 residues. The CDR3 spells CASRIQEGGGQRNTEAFF. The CDR3 bases are TGTGCCAGCAGGATCCAGGAAGGGGGCGGCCAGAGAAACACTGAAGCTTTCTTT.

The chain carries TRBV29-1 and TRBJ2-5; either TRBD1 or TRBD2 may fit D (7 bases each). The CDR3 sequence is 12 residues long. The V and J ends lost 6 bases and 5 bases respectively, with 13 bases between them. CDR1 and CDR2 from the germline V gene are SQVTM and ANQGSEA. This chain's CDR3 is CSVRGGLETQYF. The CDR3 bases are TGCAGCGTCAGGGGGGGATTGGAGACCCAGTACTTC.